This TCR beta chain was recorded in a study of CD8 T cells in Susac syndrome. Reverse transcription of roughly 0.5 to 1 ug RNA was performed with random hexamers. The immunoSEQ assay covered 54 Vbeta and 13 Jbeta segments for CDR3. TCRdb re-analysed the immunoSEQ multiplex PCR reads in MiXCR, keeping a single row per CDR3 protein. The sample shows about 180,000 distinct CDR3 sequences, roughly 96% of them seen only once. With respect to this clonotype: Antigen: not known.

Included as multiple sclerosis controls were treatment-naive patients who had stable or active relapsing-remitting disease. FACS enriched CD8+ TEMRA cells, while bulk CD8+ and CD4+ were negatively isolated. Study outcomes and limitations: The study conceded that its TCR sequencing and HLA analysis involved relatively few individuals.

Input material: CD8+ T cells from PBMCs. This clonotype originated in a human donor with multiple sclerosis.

The CDR3 reads CASSQPLTGGRNYGYTF. The DNA for the CDR3 is TGCGCCAGCAGCCAACCGCTAACAGGGGGAAGGAACTATGGCTACACCTTC. V gene TRBV4-1 combines with J gene TRBJ1-2; 8 positions match TRBD1. Germline CDR1 reads MGHRA; CDR2 reads YSYEKL. With 2 bases clipped from V and 2 bases from J, the junction kept 10 bases outside the gene matches. The CDR3 is 17 amino acids.